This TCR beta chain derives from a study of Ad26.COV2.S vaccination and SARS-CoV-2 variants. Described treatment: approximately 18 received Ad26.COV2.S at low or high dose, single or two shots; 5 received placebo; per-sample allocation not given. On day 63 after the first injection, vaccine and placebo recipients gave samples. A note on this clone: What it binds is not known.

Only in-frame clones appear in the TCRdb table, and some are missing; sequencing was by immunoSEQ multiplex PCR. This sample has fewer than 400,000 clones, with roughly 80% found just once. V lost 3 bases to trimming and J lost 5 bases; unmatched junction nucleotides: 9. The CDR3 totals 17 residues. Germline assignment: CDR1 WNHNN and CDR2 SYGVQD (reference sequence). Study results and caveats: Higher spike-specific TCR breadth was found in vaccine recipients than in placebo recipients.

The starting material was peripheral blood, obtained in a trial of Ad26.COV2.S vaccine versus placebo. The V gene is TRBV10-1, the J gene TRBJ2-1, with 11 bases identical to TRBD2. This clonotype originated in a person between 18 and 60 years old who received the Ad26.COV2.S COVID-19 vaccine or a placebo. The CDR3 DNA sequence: TGCGCCAGCAGTGATCGACTAGCGGGGACGCCCCACAATGAGCAGTTCTTC. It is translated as CASSDRLAGTPHNEQFF.